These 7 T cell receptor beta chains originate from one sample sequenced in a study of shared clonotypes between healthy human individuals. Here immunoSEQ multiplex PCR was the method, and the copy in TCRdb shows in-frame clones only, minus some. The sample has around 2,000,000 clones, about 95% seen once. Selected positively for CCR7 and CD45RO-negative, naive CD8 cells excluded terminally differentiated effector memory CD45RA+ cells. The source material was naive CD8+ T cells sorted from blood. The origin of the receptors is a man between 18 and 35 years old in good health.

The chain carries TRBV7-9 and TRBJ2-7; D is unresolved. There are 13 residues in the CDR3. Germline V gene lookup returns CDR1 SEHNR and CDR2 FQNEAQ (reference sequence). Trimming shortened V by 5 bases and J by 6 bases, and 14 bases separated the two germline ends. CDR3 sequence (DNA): TGTGCCAGCAGCGGTTGGACCTCTGGCGAGCAGTACTTC. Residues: CASSGWTSGEQYF. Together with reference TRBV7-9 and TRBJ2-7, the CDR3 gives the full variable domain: DTGVSQNPRHKITKRGQNVTFRCDPISEHNRLYWYRQTLGQGPEFLTYFQNEAQLEKSRLLSDRFSAERPKGSFSTLEIQRTEQGDSAMYLCASSGWTSGEQYFGPGTRLTVT.

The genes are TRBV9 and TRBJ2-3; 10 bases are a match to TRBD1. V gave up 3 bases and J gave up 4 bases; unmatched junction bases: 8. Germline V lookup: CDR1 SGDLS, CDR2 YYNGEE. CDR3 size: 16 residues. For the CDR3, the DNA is TGTGCCAGCAGCGCAACCGGGACAGGGGTGGCAGATACGCAGTATTTT. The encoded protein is CASSATGTGVADTQYF.

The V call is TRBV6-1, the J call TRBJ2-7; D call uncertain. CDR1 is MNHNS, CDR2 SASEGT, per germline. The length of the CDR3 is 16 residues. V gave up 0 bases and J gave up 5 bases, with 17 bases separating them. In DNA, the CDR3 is TGTGCCAGCAGTGAAGCTCGGTTGGCTATGCGCCACGAGCAGTACTTC. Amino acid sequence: CASSEARLAMRHEQYF.

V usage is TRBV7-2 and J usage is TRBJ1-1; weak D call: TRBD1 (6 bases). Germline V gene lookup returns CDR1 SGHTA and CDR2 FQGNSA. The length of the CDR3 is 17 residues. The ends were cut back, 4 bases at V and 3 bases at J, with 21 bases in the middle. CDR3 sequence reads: CASSSHRGLREYTEAFF. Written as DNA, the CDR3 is TGTGCCAGCAGCTCACACCGGGGGCTCAGGGAGTACACTGAAGCTTTCTTT.

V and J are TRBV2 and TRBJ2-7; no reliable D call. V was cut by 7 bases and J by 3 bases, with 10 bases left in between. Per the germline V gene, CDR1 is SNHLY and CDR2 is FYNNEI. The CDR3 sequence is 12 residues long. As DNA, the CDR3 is TGTGCCAGCACTGACCCGAACTACGAGCAGTACTTC. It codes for CASTDPNYEQYF.

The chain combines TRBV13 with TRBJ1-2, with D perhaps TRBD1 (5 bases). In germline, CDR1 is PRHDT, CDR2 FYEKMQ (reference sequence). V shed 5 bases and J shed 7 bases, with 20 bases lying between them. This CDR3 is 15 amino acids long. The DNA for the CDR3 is TGTGCCAGCAGCCAGGCGGACAAGGTAGCCCCTGGCTACACCTTC. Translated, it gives CASSQADKVAPGYTF.

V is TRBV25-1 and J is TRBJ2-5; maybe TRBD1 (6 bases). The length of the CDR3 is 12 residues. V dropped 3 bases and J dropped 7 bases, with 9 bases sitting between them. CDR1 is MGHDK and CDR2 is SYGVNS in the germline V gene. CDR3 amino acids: CASSDPQGTQYF. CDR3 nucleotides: TGTGCCAGCAGTGACCCACAGGGGACCCAGTACTTC.